The 5 T cell receptor beta chains below all came from one sample that was sequenced in a study of T cells expressing NK-cell markers. After re-calling the 5' RACE reads, TCRdb lists one entry per CDR3 protein, DNA absent. Its listing shows 350,000 to 450,000 distinct CDR3 sequences. The sequenced sample consisted of blood T cells: a sorted CD56 or NKG2C T cell subset, CD4+ or CD8+ T cells, or bulk PBMC T cells (not recorded which). These receptors all come from a man aged 18 to 69 in good health.

The chain employs TRBV7-3 and TRBJ2-3; the TRBD2 assignment by TCRdb is unverifiable without DNA. In germline, CDR1 is SGHTA, CDR2 FQGTGA. The CDR3 spans 18 residues. The CDR3 is CASSLKPFAGGTTDTQYF.

V and J are TRBV20-1 and TRBJ1-5; no DNA is available, so the TRBD1 call from TCRdb remains unchecked. Germline CDR1 is DFQATT and CDR2 is SNEGSKA (reference sequence). CDR3 length: 16 amino acids. CDR3 sequence: CSARDPSRGVNQPQHF.

This chain uses TRBV2 with TRBJ2-7; TCRdb picks TRBD2, but there is no DNA to check that call. Germline lookup yields CDR1 SNHLY and CDR2 FYNNEI. CDR3 size: 15 residues. The CDR3 sequence is CASRPPRGTSSEQYF.

The V gene is TRBV5-1, the J gene TRBJ2-1; with no DNA, the TCRdb D assignment of TRBD1 cannot be verified. The germline CDR1 and CDR2 sequences are SGHRS and YFSETQ. This CDR3 is 16 amino acids long. The CDR3 sequence: CASSPGQPSSYNEQFF.

The chain employs TRBV5-1 and TRBJ2-6. The CDR3 sequence is 16 residues long. The germline gives CDR1 SGHRS, CDR2 YFSETQ. CDR3 sequence reads: CASSSSKTSGANVLTF. The full variable domain, its missing parts supplied by reference TRBV5-1 and TRBJ2-6, is KAGVTQTPRYLIKTRGQQVTLSCSPISGHRSVSWYQQTPGQGLQFLFEYFSETQRNKGNFPGRFSGRQFSNSRSEMNVSTLELGDSALYLCASSSSKTSGANVLTFGAGSRLTVL.